In its sample, the clone carrying this T cell receptor (beta chain) was seen a few times. Its antigen is unknown. The CDR3 has 14 amino acids. From germline, CDR1 is SNHLY and CDR2 FYNNEI. V lost 8 bases, J lost 6 bases, and 19 bases lay in between. This specimen comes from a study of cytomegalovirus exposure and HLA in healthy donors. Study details: Earlier, fewer than 140 million unique TCR beta sequences were recovered from around 200 million T cells by an analysis. Researchers found that less than 90% of a few hundred genotyped donors fell within the Caucasian-associated ancestry cluster.

The PCR contained 60 Vbeta and 13 Jbeta primers. Only in-frame clones appear in the TCRdb table, and some are missing; sequencing was by immunoSEQ multiplex PCR. In the table there are 150,000 to 200,000 clones, 80% of which are singletons. Overall study results and limits: Later work found most CMV-associated TCR beta chains apparently HLA-restricted. Earlier findings revealed that most TCR beta V segments proved productive either about 87% or about 30% of the time.

Sequencing used PBMCs. The chain employs TRBV2 and TRBJ1-1; D is perhaps TRBD1 (5 bases). The receptor was derived from a woman aged 40 to 50 in good health and CMV-seronegative. The CDR3 sequence: CASARGSKGAEAFF. The CDR3 DNA is TGTGCCAGCGCGCGGGGGTCCAAAGGCGCTGAAGCTTTCTTT.